The text below deals with one TCR beta chain. Its specificity is not known. These data are taken from a study of T cell clonotyping in hematopoietic cell transplantation. TCRdb keeps only in-frame clones here, not all; method: immunoSEQ multiplex PCR. The repertoire consists of more than 65,000 clones, with approximately 94% occurring once and the leading ten covering about 1.5%. Points from the study as a whole: Few recipient clonotypes overlapped donors; over 97% were de novo at given depth.

The CDR3 extends over 14 amino acids. CDR1 and CDR2 (germline): LNHDA, SQIVND (reference sequence). V was shortened by 5 bases and J by 7 bases, with 15 bases between the two germline ends. The sample comprised peripheral blood mononuclear cells. The genes are TRBV19 and TRBJ2-1; D possibly corresponds to TRBD2 (6 bases). This TCR was recovered from a man aged 50-60 years in good health. Some clones in this sample may be carry-over from other donors' samples. CDR3: CASSVHSGENEQFF. CDR3 coding DNA: TGTGCCAGTAGTGTACATTCGGGGGAAAATGAGCAGTTCTTC.